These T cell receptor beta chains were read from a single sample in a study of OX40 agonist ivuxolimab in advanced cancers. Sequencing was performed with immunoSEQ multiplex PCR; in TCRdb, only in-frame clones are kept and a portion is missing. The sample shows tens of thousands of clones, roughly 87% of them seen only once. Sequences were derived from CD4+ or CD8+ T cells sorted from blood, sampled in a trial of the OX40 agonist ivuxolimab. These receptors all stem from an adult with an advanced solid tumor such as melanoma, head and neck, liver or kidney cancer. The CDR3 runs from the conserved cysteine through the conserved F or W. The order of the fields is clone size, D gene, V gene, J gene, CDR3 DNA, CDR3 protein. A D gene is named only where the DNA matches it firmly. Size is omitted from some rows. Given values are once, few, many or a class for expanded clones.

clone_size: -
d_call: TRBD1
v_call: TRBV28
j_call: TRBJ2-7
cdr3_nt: TGTGCCAGCAGTCCGAAAGGGACAGGGACTTACGAGCAGTACTTC
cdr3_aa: CASSPKGTGTYEQYF

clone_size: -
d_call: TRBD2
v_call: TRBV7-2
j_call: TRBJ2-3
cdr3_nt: TGTGCCAGCAGCTCAGCGACGACATTAGCGGGAGGACGAGCAGATACGCAGTATTTT
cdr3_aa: CASSSATTLAGGRADTQYF

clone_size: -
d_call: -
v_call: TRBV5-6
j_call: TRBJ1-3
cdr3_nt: TGTGCCAGCAGCTTTGGGGGAAACACCATATATTTT
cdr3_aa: CASSFGGNTIYF

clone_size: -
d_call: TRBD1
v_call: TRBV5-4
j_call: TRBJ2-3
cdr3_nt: TGTGCCAGCAGCGCGGGGACAGGGGTAGTAGATACGCAGTATTTT
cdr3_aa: CASSAGTGVVDTQYF

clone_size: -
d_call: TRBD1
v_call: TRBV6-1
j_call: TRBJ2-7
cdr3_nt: TGTGCCAGCAGCCCGACAGGGCCCTACGAGCAGTACTTC
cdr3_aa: CASSPTGPYEQYF

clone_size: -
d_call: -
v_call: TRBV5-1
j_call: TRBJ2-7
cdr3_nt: TGCGCCAGCAGCTTGGGCCCCGGGGGTGGTCCGTACGAGCAGTACTTC
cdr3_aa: CASSLGPGGGPYEQYF

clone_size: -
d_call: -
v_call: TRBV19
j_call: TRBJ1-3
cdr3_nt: TGTGCCAGTAGTATCCAGGGTTTTGGAAACACCATATATTTT
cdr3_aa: CASSIQGFGNTIYF

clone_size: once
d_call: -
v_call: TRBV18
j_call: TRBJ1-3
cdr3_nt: TGTGCCAGCTCACCAGAGGCAGCCTCTGGAAACACCATATATTTT
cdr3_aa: CASSPEAASGNTIYF

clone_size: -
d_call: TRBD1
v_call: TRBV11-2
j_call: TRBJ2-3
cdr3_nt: TGTGCCAGCAGCGTTATGGGACTCCTGGGACAGGGGGCAGATACGCAGTATTTT
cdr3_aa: CASSVMGLLGQGADTQYF

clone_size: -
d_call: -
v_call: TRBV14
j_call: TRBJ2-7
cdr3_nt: TGTGCCAGCAGCCAAGATATCGGGCAGGTATCATACGAGCAGTACTTC
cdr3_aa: CASSQDIGQVSYEQYF

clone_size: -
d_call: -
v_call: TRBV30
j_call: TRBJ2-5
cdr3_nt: TGTGCCTGGAGTGGAAACAGAGGGGCTGGGGGGACCCAGTACTTC
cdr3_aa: CAWSGNRGAGGTQYF

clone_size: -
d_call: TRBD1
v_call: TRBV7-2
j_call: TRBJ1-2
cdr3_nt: TGTGCCAGCAGCTTACACAGGGGAGACTATGGCTACACCTTC
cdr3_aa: CASSLHRGDYGYTF

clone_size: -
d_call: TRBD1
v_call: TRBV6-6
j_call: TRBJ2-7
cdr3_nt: TGTGCCAGCGTGGGGACAGATATCTTTTTTAGCGAGCAGTACTTC
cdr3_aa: CASVGTDIFFSEQYF

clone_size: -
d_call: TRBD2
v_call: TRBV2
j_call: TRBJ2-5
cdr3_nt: TGTGCCAGCAGTAGCGGGGGGCGAAGTCTGGAACAAGAGACCCAGTACTTC
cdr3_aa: CASSSGGRSLEQETQYF

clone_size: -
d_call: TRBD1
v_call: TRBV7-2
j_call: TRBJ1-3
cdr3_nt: TGTGCCAGCAGCTTAGACCGGACAGGGGCTGGAAACACCATATATTTT
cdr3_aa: CASSLDRTGAGNTIYF

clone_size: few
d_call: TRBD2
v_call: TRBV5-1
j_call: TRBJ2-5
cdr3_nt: TGCGCCAGCAGTTCCCAGACTAGCGGGGGCCGGGAGACCCAGTACTTC
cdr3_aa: CASSSQTSGGRETQYF

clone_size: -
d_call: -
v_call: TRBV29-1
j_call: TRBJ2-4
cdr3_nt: TGCAGCGTTGCTGGTGTAAGCGGAAACATTCAGTACTTC
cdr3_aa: CSVAGVSGNIQYF

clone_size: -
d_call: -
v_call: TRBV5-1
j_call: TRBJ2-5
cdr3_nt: TGCGCCAGCAGCTTCGAAGAGACCCAGTACTTC
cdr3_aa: CASSFEETQYF

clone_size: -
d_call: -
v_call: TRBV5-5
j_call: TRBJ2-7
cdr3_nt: TGTGCCAGCAGCCCGACCTCCTACGAGCAGTACTTC
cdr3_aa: CASSPTSYEQYF

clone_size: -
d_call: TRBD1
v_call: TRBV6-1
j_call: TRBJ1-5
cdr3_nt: TGTGCCAGCAGTGAAACAAGGACAGGTCAGCCCCAGCATTTT
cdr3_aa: CASSETRTGQPQHF

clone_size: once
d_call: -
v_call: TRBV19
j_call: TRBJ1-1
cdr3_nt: TGTGCCAGTAGTGCCCGTCGGTCCACTGAAGCTTTCTTT
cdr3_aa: CASSARRSTEAFF

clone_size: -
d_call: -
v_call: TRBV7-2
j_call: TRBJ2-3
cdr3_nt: TGTGCCAGCAGCTTAGTATTCGACACAGATACGCAGTATTTT
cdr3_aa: CASSLVFDTDTQYF

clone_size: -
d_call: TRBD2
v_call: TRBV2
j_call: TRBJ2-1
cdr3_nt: TGTGCCAGCCCCAGCGGGGGACCCTACAATGAGCAGTTCTTC
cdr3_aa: CASPSGGPYNEQFF

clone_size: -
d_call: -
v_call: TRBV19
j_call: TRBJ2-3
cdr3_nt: TGTGCCACCCGACAGGATATCGGCCATACGCAGTATTTT
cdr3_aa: CATRQDIGHTQYF

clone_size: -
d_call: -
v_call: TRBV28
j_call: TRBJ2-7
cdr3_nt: TGTGCCAGCAGAACGGGATCCTACGAGCAGTACTTC
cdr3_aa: CASRTGSYEQYF

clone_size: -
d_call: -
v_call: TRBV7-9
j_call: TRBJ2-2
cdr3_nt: TGTGCCAGCAGCCCCTCATGGGCGCTTCTCGGGGAGCTGTTTTTT
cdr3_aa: CASSPSWALLGELFF

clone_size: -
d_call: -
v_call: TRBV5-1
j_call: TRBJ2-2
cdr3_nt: TGCGCCAGCAGCCCTTCATTGGTCACCATCGGGGAGCTGTTTTTT
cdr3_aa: CASSPSLVTIGELFF

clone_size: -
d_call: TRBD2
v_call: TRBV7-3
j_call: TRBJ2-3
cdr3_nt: TGTGCCAGCAGCTCAAGAATAGCGGGGGGGCCCACAGATACGCAGTATTTT
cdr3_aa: CASSSRIAGGPTDTQYF

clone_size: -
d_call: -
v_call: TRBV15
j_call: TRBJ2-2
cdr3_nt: TGTGCCCACTCGACCGGATACACCGGGGAGCTGTTTTTT
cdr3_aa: CAHSTGYTGELFF